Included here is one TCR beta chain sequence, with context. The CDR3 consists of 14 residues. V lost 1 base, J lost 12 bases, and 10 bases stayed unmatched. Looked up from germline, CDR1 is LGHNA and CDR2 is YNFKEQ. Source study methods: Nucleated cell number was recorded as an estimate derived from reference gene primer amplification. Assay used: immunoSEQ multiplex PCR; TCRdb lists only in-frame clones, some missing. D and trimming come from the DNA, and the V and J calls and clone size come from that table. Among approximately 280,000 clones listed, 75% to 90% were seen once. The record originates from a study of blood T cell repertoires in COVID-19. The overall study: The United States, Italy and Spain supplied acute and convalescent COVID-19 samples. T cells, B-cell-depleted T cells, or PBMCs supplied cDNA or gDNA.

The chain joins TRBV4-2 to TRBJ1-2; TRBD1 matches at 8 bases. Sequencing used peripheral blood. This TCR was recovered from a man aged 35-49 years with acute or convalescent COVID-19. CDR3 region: CASSQVVTGGTNTF. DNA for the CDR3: TGTGCCAGCAGCCAAGTTGTAACAGGGGGTACCAACACCTTC.